This T cell receptor beta chain was recovered during a study of T cells in tuberculosis. This clone was picked up one time. The antigen remains unidentified. The time point here: new active TB diagnosis, blood taken before or within 7 days of starting treatment. The method was immunoSEQ multiplex PCR; TCRdb's version includes in-frame clones alone and lacks a portion of them. The sample lists around 33,000 clones; 92% were seen once. Per germline, CDR1 SQVTM and CDR2 ANQGSEA. V was clipped by 4 bases and J by 3 bases, with 12 bases between them. The CDR3 is made up of 13 amino acids. Points from the study as a whole: Classification accuracy was around 90% (AUROC around 0.9) with the GMM-specific repertoire. The TCR-beta difference was not significant; alpha differences partly reflected length. Active tuberculosis alpha repertoires lay closer to GMM-specific TCRs than controls'.

This sequence originates from an adult with tuberculosis. Some clones in this sample may be carry-over from other donors' samples. The chain uses TRBV29-1 and TRBJ1-1, with D unclear. The sample was PBMCs, taken at tuberculosis diagnosis. The CDR3 DNA follows: TGCAGCGTTGCAGACGGTAGATACACTGAAGCTTTCTTT. Its protein is CSVADGRYTEAFF.